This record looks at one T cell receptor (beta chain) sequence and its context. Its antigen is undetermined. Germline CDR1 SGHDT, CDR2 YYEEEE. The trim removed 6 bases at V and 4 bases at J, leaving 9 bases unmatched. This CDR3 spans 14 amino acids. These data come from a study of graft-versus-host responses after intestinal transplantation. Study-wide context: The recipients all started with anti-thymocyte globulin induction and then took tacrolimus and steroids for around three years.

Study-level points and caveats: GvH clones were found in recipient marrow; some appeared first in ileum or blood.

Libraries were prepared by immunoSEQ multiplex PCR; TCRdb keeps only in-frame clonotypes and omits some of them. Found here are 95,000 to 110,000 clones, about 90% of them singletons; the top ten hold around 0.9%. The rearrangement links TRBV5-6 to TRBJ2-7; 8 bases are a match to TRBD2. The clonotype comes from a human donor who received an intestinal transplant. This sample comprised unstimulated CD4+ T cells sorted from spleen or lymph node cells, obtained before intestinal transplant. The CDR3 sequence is CASTDSGGEYEQYF. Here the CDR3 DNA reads TGTGCCAGCACCGACTCGGGGGGGGAGTACGAGCAGTACTTC. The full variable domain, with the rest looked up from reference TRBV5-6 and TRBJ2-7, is DAGVTQSPTHLIKTRGQQVTLRCSPKSGHDTVSWYQQALGQGPQFIFQYYEEEERQRGNFPDRFSGHQFPNYSSELNVNALLLGDSALYLCASTDSGGEYEQYFGPGTRLTVT.